The 7 T cell receptor beta chains listed next were all sequenced from one sample in a study of shared clonotypes between healthy human individuals (dated by TCRdb to about 2020). The library was made by the immunoSEQ multiplex PCR assay. TCRdb carries this immuneACCESS record with in-frame sequences only. Its versions omit some clonotypes, under half of them owing to an unresolved V gene in the studies checked, with the rest unexplained. This sample is represented by roughly 2.5 million clones; over 85% of them were singletons. The ten largest make up under 0.15% of the sample. The sequencing input was naive CD4+ T cells sorted from blood. The cell subset or site label here, explained by the study, means: CD45RA+ positively selected. All receptors derive from a man aged 18 to 30 in good health.

With respect to this clone: Compared with germline, one end of the junction differs, possibly owing to a read error. This chain links TRBV7-7 with TRBJ2-5, with 7 bases that match TRBD2. Germline V CDR1 and CDR2: SSHAT, FNYEAQ (reference sequence). This CDR3 is 15 amino acids long. The CDR3 region is CASSLVIGGSETQYF. Here the CDR3 DNA reads TGTGCTAGCAGCTTAGTAATCGGGGGGAGCGAGACCCAGTACTTC.

Only one count was recorded for this clone. The CDR3 here is CASSQGLTQANVLTF. In DNA, the CDR3 is TGTGCCAGCAGTCAAGGACTAACCCAGGCCAACGTCCTGACTTTC. This chain joins TRBV27 and TRBJ2-6, with D perhaps matching TRBD2 (6 bases). Trimming cost V 5 bases and J 6 bases, with 14 bases left between them. Germline loops: CDR1 MNHEY, CDR2 SMNVEV (reference sequence). CDR3 size: 15 residues.

The chain carries TRBV4-2 and TRBJ1-1; D unclear. V gave up 7 bases and J gave up 6 bases, with 18 bases separating them. Germline assignment: CDR1 LGHNA and CDR2 YNFKEQ. The CDR3 runs to 14 residues. The CDR3 DNA follows: TGTGCCAGCAACCCAACCTGGGGAAACCCTGAAGCTTTCTTT. Its translation is CASNPTWGNPEAFF.

The chain carries TRBV7-9 and TRBJ2-7; 12 bases align to TRBD1. J gave up 2 bases and V 7 bases, and 9 bases lay outside the gene matches. The CDR3 covers 16 residues. From germline, CDR1 is SEHNR and CDR2 FQNEAQ (reference sequence). The DNA for the CDR3 is TGTGCCAGCACCATCGGGAGGGACAGGGGGCCCTACGAGCAGTACTTC. This gives the protein CASTIGRDRGPYEQYF.

To note about this clone: The sample carries other DNA sequences with the same CDR3. The chain uses TRBV10-3 and TRBJ2-1; D gene uncertain. The CDR3 length is 12 residues. V was clipped by 0 bases and J by 9 bases, with 6 bases between them. CDR1 and CDR2 (germline): ENHRY, SYGVKD. The CDR3 sequence: CAISESRPEQFF. The CDR3 coding sequence is TGTGCCATCAGTGAGTCCCGCCCTGAGCAGTTCTTC.

This clone appeared a single time. The rearrangement joins TRBV7-8 to TRBJ2-5; D remains unclear. Germline V gene lookup returns CDR1 SGHVS and CDR2 FQNEAQ. The CDR3 spans 14 residues. V was clipped by 1 base and J by 2 bases, with 8 bases between them. CDR3 nucleotide sequence: TGTGCCAGCAGCTTAGGGGCAGTTCAAGAGACCCAGTACTTC. This codes for CASSLGAVQETQYF. The full variable domain, completed using reference TRBV7-8 and TRBJ2-5, is GAGVSQSPRYKVAKRGQDVALRCDPISGHVSLFWYQQALGQGPEFLTYFQNEAQLDKSGLPSDRFFAERPEGSVSTLKIQRTQQEDSAVYLCASSLGAVQETQYFGPGTRLLVL.

The J gene is TRBJ2-3, the V gene TRBV18; 12 bases agree with TRBD1. V lost 3 bases and J lost 4; bases outside the gene matches: 8. The germline V gene has CDR1 KGHSH and CDR2 LQKENI. There are 17 residues in the CDR3. CDR3 DNA: TGTGCCAGCTCACCCCGCCGGGACAGGGGGCCATCAGATACGCAGTATTTT. Translating gives CASSPRRDRGPSDTQYF. Using reference TRBV18 and TRBJ2-3 for the parts outside the CDR3, the full variable domain is NAGVMQNPRHLVRRRGQEARLRCSPMKGHSHVYWYRQLPEEGLKFMVYLQKENIIDESGMPKERFSAEFPKEGPSILRIQQVVRGDSAAYFCASSPRRDRGPSDTQYFGPGTRLTVL.